Below are 32 T cell receptor beta chains sequenced from a single sample in a study of STAT5B mutations in CD4+ large granular lymphocyte leukemia. The protocol was immunoSEQ multiplex PCR, while the TCRdb copy is restricted to in-frame clones and leaves out a portion. The data contain around 30,000 clones, roughly 75% of them singletons. Source material: CD4+ T cells from blood buffy coats. These receptors all come from a human donor in good health.

CDR3 protein: CASSHKTSVTYEQYF. The DNA for the CDR3 is TGTGCCAGCAGCCACAAGACTAGCGTCACCTACGAGCAGTACTTC. This rearrangement joins TRBV7-2 to TRBJ2-7, with 8 bases identical to TRBD2. Germline-derived CDR1 and CDR2 are SGHTA and FQGNSA. Losses at the gene ends were 5 bases for V and 2 bases for J; bases not matched to a gene: 8. This CDR3 has 15 residues.

The V call is TRBV29-1, the J call TRBJ2-1; 7 bases fit TRBD2. This CDR3 contains 12 residues. The V gene end was trimmed by 3 bases and the J gene end by 8 bases; junction bases not matched to a gene: 4. Germline CDR1 and CDR2: SQVTM and ANQGSEA. Here the CDR3 reads CSVDASGYEQFF. The CDR3 nucleotides are TGCAGCGTTGACGCTAGCGGCTATGAGCAGTTCTTC.

The chain uses TRBV7-2 and TRBJ2-7; a possible D gene is TRBD2 (5 bases). The CDR3 has 15 amino acids. Trimming left V 5 bases short and J 7 bases short, with 21 bases between. The V gene's germline CDR1 is SGHTA and CDR2 FQGNSA. CDR3 in DNA: TGTGCCAGCAGCCCCATTGGGGAGACTTTGGGGGAGCAGTACTTC. Translation: CASSPIGETLGEQYF.

The chain is built from TRBV10-1 and TRBJ1-1; 11 bases match TRBD1. CDR3 length: 16 residues. Germline V gene lookup returns CDR1 WNHNN and CDR2 SYGVQD (reference sequence). Trimming took 4 bases from V and 0 from J; bases not matched to a gene: 4. As DNA, the CDR3 is TGCGCCAGCAGTGCAAGGACAGGGGGCATGAACACTGAAGCTTTCTTT. Protein sequence: CASSARTGGMNTEAFF.

The chain is built from TRBV19 and TRBJ2-7; unclear D gene. This CDR3 has 15 amino acids. Trimming stripped 1 base from V and 3 bases from J, with 13 bases between. Looked up from germline, CDR1 is LNHDA and CDR2 is SQIVND (reference sequence). This chain's CDR3 is CASSIVGSQSYEQYF. The CDR3 DNA follows: TGTGCCAGTAGTATAGTGGGAAGTCAAAGCTACGAGCAGTACTTC.

This clone was observed a single time. The sample has other DNA sequences that encode this CDR3 too. The chain joins TRBV5-6 to TRBJ1-1, with no clear D. V lost 8 bases and J lost 5, with 22 bases in between. CDR3 size: 15 residues. Germline V CDR1 and CDR2: SGHDT, YYEEEE. CDR3 nucleotides: TGTGCCAGTAGCCGACAAACGGTGCTGGGGACTGAAGCTTTCTTT. Amino acids: CASSRQTVLGTEAFF.

V usage is TRBV5-1 and J usage is TRBJ2-1; a weak D match, TRBD1 (6 bases). The ends were cut back, 0 bases at V and 0 bases at J, with 13 bases in the middle. The CDR3 loop spans 17 amino acids. The germline V gene encodes CDR1 SGHRS and CDR2 YFSETQ. DNA of the CDR3: TGCGCCAGCAGCTTGGCAGGACAGAAGAGCTCCTACAATGAGCAGTTCTTC. It translates to CASSLAGQKSSYNEQFF.

The sample holds one count of this clone. The genes are TRBV19 and TRBJ1-5; a possible D gene is TRBD1 (5 bases). The CDR3 spans 15 residues. CDR1 is LNHDA, CDR2 SQIVND, per germline (reference sequence). V lost 3 bases, J lost 7 bases, and 16 bases lay in between. The CDR3 loop is CASSISRGPIQPQHF. The CDR3 DNA follows: TGTGCCAGTAGTATCAGTCGGGGACCCATCCAGCCCCAGCATTTT.

The gene calls are TRBV2 and TRBJ2-1, with 10 bases aligning to TRBD2. With 3 bases clipped from V and 6 bases from J, the junction kept 8 bases outside the gene matches. Germline-derived CDR1 and CDR2 are SNHLY and FYNNEI. CDR3 length: 16 amino acids. The CDR3: CASSEFPRTSGNEQFF. The CDR3 bases are TGTGCCAGCAGTGAGTTTCCCCGGACTAGCGGCAATGAGCAGTTCTTC. Based on the CDR3 plus reference TRBV2 and TRBJ2-1, the full variable domain is EPEVTQTPSHQVTQMGQEVILRCVPISNHLYFYWYRQILGQKVEFLVSFYNNEISEKSEIFDDQFSVERPDGSNFTLKIRSTKLEDSAMYFCASSEFPRTSGNEQFFGPGTRLTVL.

The rearrangement uses TRBV11-3 and TRBJ1-1, with D maybe TRBD1 (5 bases). V shed 6 bases and J shed 4 bases, with 12 bases lying between them. This CDR3 has 13 amino acids. Germline values: CDR1 SGHNT, CDR2 YENEEA. CDR3: CASSPRDSTEAFF. The DNA for the CDR3 is TGTGCCAGCAGTCCCAGGGATTCCACTGAAGCTTTCTTT.

The CDR3: CASSQLTGAYEQYF. In nucleotides, the CDR3 is TGTGCCAGCAGCCAATTGACAGGGGCTTACGAGCAGTACTTC. The gene calls are TRBV14 and TRBJ2-7; 8 nucleotides agree with TRBD1. Trimming cost V 2 bases and J 4 bases; bases outside gene matches: 4. This CDR3 region has 14 residues. CDR1 and CDR2 (germline): SGHDN, FVKESK. Full variable domain (missing parts from reference TRBV14 and TRBJ2-7): EAGVTQFPSHSVIEKGQTVTLRCDPISGHDNLYWYRRVMGKEIKFLLHFVKESKQDESGMPNNRFLAERTGGTYSTLKVQPAELEDSGVYFCASSQLTGAYEQYFGPGTRLTVT.

The chain recombines TRBV7-2 with TRBJ1-2, with unresolved D. The CDR3 has 10 residues. CDR1 and CDR2 (germline): SGHTA, FQGNSA. The V and J ends lost 4 bases and 6 bases respectively, with 3 bases between them. CDR3 sequence reads: CASSSDGYTF. The DNA for the CDR3 is TGTGCCAGCAGCTCGGATGGCTACACCTTC.

The gene calls are TRBV19 and TRBJ2-7; 7 nucleotides match TRBD1. The germline CDR1 and CDR2 sequences are LNHDA and SQIVND (reference sequence). Trimming removed 10 bases from V and 3 bases from J; junction bases left unmatched: 15. The CDR3 has 15 amino acids. The CDR3 sequence: CATGSPRQGVYEQYF. The CDR3 nucleotides are TGTGCCACCGGGTCCCCGAGACAGGGAGTCTACGAGCAGTACTTC.

This chain links TRBV9 with TRBJ2-4; tentatively, D is TRBD1 (5 bases). The CDR3 runs to 13 residues. CDR1 SGDLS and CDR2 YYNGEE come from the germline V gene. V was pared by 9 bases and J by 4 bases, with 14 bases between. The CDR3 nucleotides read TGTGCCAACCGACAGAAGCGTAAAAACATTCAGTACTTC. Protein: CANRQKRKNIQYF.

The chain couples TRBV19 to TRBJ2-2; 11 nucleotides align to TRBD2. The J segment lost 5 bases and the V segment lost 5 bases, leaving 10 bases of the junction unmatched. The CDR3 has 17 residues. CDR1 is LNHDA, CDR2 SQIVND, per germline (reference sequence). CDR3: CASSLYSGRARTGELFF. The CDR3 region has the DNA TGTGCCAGTAGTCTCTATAGCGGGAGGGCCCGAACCGGGGAGCTGTTTTTT.

This sequence joins TRBV5-1 and TRBJ2-3; TRBD2 is a possible D gene (6 bases). The V gene lost 7 bases and the J gene lost 6 bases, with 15 bases spanning the gap. CDR1 is SGHRS and CDR2 is YFSETQ in the germline V gene. The CDR3 has 13 residues. The CDR3 DNA reads as TGCGCCAGCGGACGGGAGTTGGGGGATACGCAGTATTTT. It codes for CASGRELGDTQYF.

The chain is built from TRBV19 and TRBJ2-6; the match to TRBD1 covers 8 bases. The CDR3 runs 15 residues. The V segment lost 9 bases and the J segment 0 bases; nucleotides outside the gene matches: 4. The germline V gene encodes CDR1 LNHDA and CDR2 SQIVND (reference sequence). For the CDR3, the DNA is TGTGCCAGCTGGACAGGGAGCTCTGGGGCCAACGTCCTGACTTTC. It encodes CASWTGSSGANVLTF.

The V gene is TRBV6-1, the J gene TRBJ2-7, with 15 bases that match TRBD2. V shed 6 bases and J 5 bases; nucleotides not matched to a gene: 5. CDR1 is MNHNS, CDR2 SASEGT, per germline. The CDR3 is made up of 15 amino acids. The CDR3 DNA is TGTGCCAGCAGGGAGGGACTAGCGGGAGGACACGAGCAGTACTTC. Translation gives CASREGLAGGHEQYF.

V usage is TRBV7-2 and J usage is TRBJ2-1; 10 bases fit TRBD2. Germline V lookup: CDR1 SGHTA, CDR2 FQGNSA. The CDR3 is 15 residues long. J lost 7 bases, V lost 5 bases, and 8 bases had no gene match. CDR3 residues: CASSITSGARNEQFF. The CDR3 DNA follows: TGTGCCAGCAGCATAACTAGCGGGGCCAGGAATGAGCAGTTCTTC.

This clone was observed a single time. The chain has TRBV5-1 and TRBJ1-3; no firm D call. CDR3 length equals 16 residues. V dropped 6 bases and J dropped 0 bases, with 16 bases sitting between them. Germline V gene data show CDR1 as SGHRS and CDR2 as YFSETQ. CDR3 in amino acids: CASTRVGLTSGNTIYF. The CDR3 nucleotides read TGCGCCAGCACAAGGGTCGGCTTAACCTCTGGAAACACCATATATTTT.

This clone has only a few counts. In nucleotides, the CDR3 is TGTGCCAGCAGCCAAGATCTGGGGAAGGGGCAGTTCTTC. This translates into CASSQDLGKGQFF. The chain employs TRBV14 and TRBJ2-1; no definite D call. The germline gives CDR1 SGHDN, CDR2 FVKESK. The CDR3 totals 13 residues. V was shortened by 0 bases and J by 12 bases, with 12 bases between the two germline ends.

This chain connects TRBV6-1 to TRBJ1-3; D gene uncertain. Germline V lookup: CDR1 MNHNS, CDR2 SASEGT. The CDR3 is made up of 15 amino acids. Trimming took off 6 bases at V and 0 bases at J, with 12 bases between the two ends. The CDR3 loop is CASRVQLSSGNTIYF. Here the CDR3 DNA reads TGTGCCAGCAGGGTACAGCTAAGCTCTGGAAACACCATATATTTT.

The genes are TRBV25-1 and TRBJ1-4, with 8 bases identical to TRBD1. This CDR3 is 15 amino acids long. Germline-derived CDR1 and CDR2 are MGHDK and SYGVNS. V lost 5 bases and J lost 5; bases outside the gene matches: 7. The CDR3 DNA sequence: TGTGCCAGCAGTACCACAGGGGGGGGGAATGAAAAACTGTTTTTT. Translating it yields CASSTTGGGNEKLFF.

The CDR3 DNA reads as TGTGCCAGCAGCTTGTGGGGGAGCTCCTACAATGAGCAGTTCTTC. Protein: CASSLWGSSYNEQFF. V is TRBV5-6 and J is TRBJ2-1; D might be TRBD1 or TRBD2, each matching 5 bases. Trimming took 1 base from V and 0 from J, leaving 8 bases between them. Germline lookup yields CDR1 SGHDT and CDR2 YYEEEE. CDR3 length: 15 amino acids.

This clone was found a few times. The chain combines TRBV2 with TRBJ2-2, with a possible D match to TRBD2 (5 bases). Germline-derived CDR1 and CDR2 are SNHLY and FYNNEI. V shed 4 bases and J shed 6 bases, with 9 bases lying between them. The CDR3 has 13 residues. The CDR3 protein is CASSASNPGELFF. The CDR3 region has the DNA TGTGCCAGCAGTGCTAGCAATCCCGGGGAGCTGTTTTTT.

The rearrangement uses TRBV7-2 and TRBJ2-1; 11 bases agree with TRBD2. Losses at the gene ends were 5 bases for V and 6 bases for J; bases not matched to a gene: 9. Germline V gene lookup returns CDR1 SGHTA and CDR2 FQGNSA. This CDR3 is built from 16 residues. DNA of the CDR3: TGTGCCAGCAGCCTTACTAGCGGGAGTAGGTTCAATGAGCAGTTCTTC. Residues: CASSLTSGSRFNEQFF.

The chain carries TRBV6-1 and TRBJ1-2, with D possibly being TRBD1 (5 bases). The ends were cut back, 0 bases at V and 4 bases at J, with 12 bases in the middle. The CDR3 is made up of 15 amino acids. Germline CDR1 reads MNHNS; CDR2 reads SASEGT. CDR3 sequence reads: CASSEALPTVYGYTF. CDR3 DNA sequence: TGTGCCAGCAGTGAAGCGCTCCCGACAGTCTATGGCTACACCTTC.

This clone showed up just once. The chain employs TRBV28 and TRBJ2-7; D perhaps matches TRBD2 (6 bases). With 3 bases removed from V and 3 bases from J, the gap between germline ends came to 9 bases. CDR1 is MDHEN, CDR2 SYDVKM, per germline. This CDR3 is built from 13 residues. This CDR3 is CASSFGGIYEQYF. Here the CDR3 DNA reads TGTGCCAGCAGTTTCGGCGGGATCTACGAGCAGTACTTC.

The J gene is TRBJ2-4, the V gene TRBV2; D remains unclear. The CDR3 spans 15 residues. Germline V CDR1 and CDR2: SNHLY, FYNNEI. Trimming removed 5 bases from V and 7 bases from J, with 18 bases in between. For the CDR3, the DNA is TGTGCCAGCAGTCAGAGTGGGGTGGGGTACAACATTCAGTACTTC. As protein: CASSQSGVGYNIQYF. The full variable domain, with the rest looked up from reference TRBV2 and TRBJ2-4, is EPEVTQTPSHQVTQMGQEVILRCVPISNHLYFYWYRQILGQKVEFLVSFYNNEISEKSEIFDDQFSVERPDGSNFTLKIRSTKLEDSAMYFCASSQSGVGYNIQYFGAGTRLSVL.

The chain is built from TRBV19 and TRBJ1-2, with D unclear. Germline CDR1 LNHDA, CDR2 SQIVND (reference sequence). This CDR3 has 18 residues. V dropped 2 bases and J dropped 2 bases, with 21 bases sitting between them. DNA for the CDR3: TGTGCCAGTAGTATACAATCGGGATTTGGGCTCCGCAACTATGGCTACACCTTC. It codes for CASSIQSGFGLRNYGYTF. Looking up the rest from reference TRBV19 and TRBJ1-2 gives the full variable domain: DGGITQSPKYLFRKEGQNVTLSCEQNLNHDAMYWYRQDPGQGLRLIYYSQIVNDFQKGDIAEGYSVSREKKESFPLTVTSAQKNPTAFYLCASSIQSGFGLRNYGYTFGSGTRLTVV.

The rearrangement links TRBV28 to TRBJ2-3, with unresolved D. There are 17 residues in the CDR3. Between the trimmed V and J ends, which lost 7 bases and 2 bases, there was a span of 22 bases. Germline V lookup: CDR1 MDHEN, CDR2 SYDVKM. The CDR3 region has the DNA TGTGCCAGCACCTCCCCTTACAGCCTTACCCTCACAGATACGCAGTATTTT. Translating it yields CASTSPYSLTLTDTQYF.

V gene TRBV7-8 combines with J gene TRBJ2-3; 9 bases are shared with TRBD2. The CDR3 length is 17 residues. J was trimmed by 3 bases and V by 5 bases; bases with no gene match: 12. In germline, CDR1 is SGHVS, CDR2 FQNEAQ. CDR3 sequence (DNA): TGTGCCAGCAGCGCGAAACTCCTAGCGGGAAGTACAGATACGCAGTATTTT. Translation: CASSAKLLAGSTDTQYF.